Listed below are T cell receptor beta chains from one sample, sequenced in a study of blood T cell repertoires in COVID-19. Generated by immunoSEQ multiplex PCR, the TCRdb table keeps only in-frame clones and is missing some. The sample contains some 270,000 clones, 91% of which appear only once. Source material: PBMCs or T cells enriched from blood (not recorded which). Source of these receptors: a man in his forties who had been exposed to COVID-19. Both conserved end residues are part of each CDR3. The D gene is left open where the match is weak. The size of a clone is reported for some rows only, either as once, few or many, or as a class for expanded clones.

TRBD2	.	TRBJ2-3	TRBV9	TGTGCCAGCAGCGTAGTTCCGGCGGGAGGCGCAGATACGCAGTATTTT	CASSVVPAGGADTQYF
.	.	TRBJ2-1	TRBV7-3	TGTGCCAGCAGCTCGCCTACTATTAACTCCTACAATGAGCAGTTCTTC	CASSSPTINSYNEQFF
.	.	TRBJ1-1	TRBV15	TGTGCCACCAGCAGAGTAGCAGCTATGAACACTGAAGCTTTCTTT	CATSRVAAMNTEAFF
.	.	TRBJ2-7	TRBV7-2	TGTGCCAGCAGCCCTGGCTCGAGATCATCCACGGGCGAGCAGTACTTC	CASSPGSRSSTGEQYF
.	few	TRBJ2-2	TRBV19	TGTGCCACTACCCGGGGAGGCAACACCGGGGAGCTGTTTTTT	CATTRGGNTGELFF
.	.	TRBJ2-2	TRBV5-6	TGTGCCAGCAGCTTGGCGACAGGCCCCACTGGGGAGCTGTTTTTT	CASSLATGPTGELFF
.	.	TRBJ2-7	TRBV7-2	TGTGCCAGCGGGACTGGAGGGGACGAGCAGTACTTC	CASGTGGDEQYF
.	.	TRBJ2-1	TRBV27	TGTGCCAGCAGTCCTAGCGACCTCTCCTACAATGAGCAGTTCTTC	CASSPSDLSYNEQFF
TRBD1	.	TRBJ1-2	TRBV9	TGTGCCAGCAGCCCACGGACAGGGAGAGACTATGGCTACACCTTC	CASSPRTGRDYGYTF
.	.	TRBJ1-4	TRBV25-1	TGTGCCAGCAGTGAAATTGGCAGGGCTGCTAATGAAAAACTGTTTTTT	CASSEIGRAANEKLFF
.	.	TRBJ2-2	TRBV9	TGTGCCAGCAGCGTAGGGGGAACAGGCCCAAGTATCAGGGAGCTGTTTTTT	CASSVGGTGPSIRELFF
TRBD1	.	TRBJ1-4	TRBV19	TGTGCCAGTAGTGAGACGGGACAGAGGTATGAAAAACTGTTTTTT	CASSETGQRYEKLFF
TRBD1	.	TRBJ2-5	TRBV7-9	TGTGCCAGCAGCTTTCCAGGGGGAGAGACCCAGTACTTC	CASSFPGGETQYF
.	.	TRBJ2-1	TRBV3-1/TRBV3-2	TGTGCCAGCAGCCGACTGACTAGGCCAAGCGGAGAGCAGTTCTTC	CASSRLTRPSGEQFF
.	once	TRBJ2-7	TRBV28	TGTGCCAGCAGTTCGGGGGTCCTGTACGAGCAGTACTTC	CASSSGVLYEQYF
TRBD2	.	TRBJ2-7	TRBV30	TGTGCCTGGAGGAGGGTGGGAGGGGCTACCTACGAGCAGTACTTC	CAWRRVGGATYEQYF
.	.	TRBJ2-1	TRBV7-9	TGTGCCAGCAGCTTACTTGAAAGACTTGATACGCAGTTCTTC	CASSLLERLDTQFF
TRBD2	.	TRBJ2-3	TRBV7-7	TGTGCCAGCAGCCCCGGGACTAGCGGGAGAGCAGATACGCAGTATTTT	CASSPGTSGRADTQYF
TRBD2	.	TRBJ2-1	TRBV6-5	TGTGCCAGCAGTTACTCGGCGGGAGACGGTGAGCAGTTCTTC	CASSYSAGDGEQFF
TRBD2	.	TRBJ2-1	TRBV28	TGTGCCAGCAATGTTGAGCGGGAGGTCTACAATGAGCAGTTCTTC	CASNVEREVYNEQFF
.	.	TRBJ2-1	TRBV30	TGTGCCTGGAGTGTTACGTTCGCCGGGGACAATGAGCAGTTCTTC	CAWSVTFAGDNEQFF
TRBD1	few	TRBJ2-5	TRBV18	TGTGCCAGCTCACCCAGCCAGGGGGAAAGTGGAGAGACCCAGTACTTC	CASSPSQGESGETQYF
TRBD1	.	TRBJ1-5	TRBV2	TGTGCCAGCCGACAGGGCCCAGGGCAGCCCCAGCATTTT	CASRQGPGQPQHF
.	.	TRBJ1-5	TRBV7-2	TGTGCCAGCGCCCGGGACAATTCTCAGCCCCAGCATTTT	CASARDNSQPQHF
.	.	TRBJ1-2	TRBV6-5	TGTGCCAGCAGTTTAGACAGTTATGGCTACACCTTC	CASSLDSYGYTF
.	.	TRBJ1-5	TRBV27	TGTGCCAGCAGCCGGGGGGCATATAGCAATCAGCCCCAGCATTTT	CASSRGAYSNQPQHF
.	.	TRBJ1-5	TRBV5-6	TGTGCCAGCAGCTTGACACCCGGCAGGGGCAATCAGCCCCAGCATTTT	CASSLTPGRGNQPQHF
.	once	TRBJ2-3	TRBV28	TGTGCCAGCGGGGCGTACACAGATACGCAGTATTTT	CASGAYTDTQYF
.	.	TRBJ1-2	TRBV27	TGTGCCAGCAGTTTATCGGCGGGGCTAATCTATGGCTACACCTTC	CASSLSAGLIYGYTF
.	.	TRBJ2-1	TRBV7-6	TGTGCCAGCAGCTTAGATCCAGGGAACAATGAGCAGTTCTTC	CASSLDPGNNEQFF
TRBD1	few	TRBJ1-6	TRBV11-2	TGTGCCAGCAGCACTCGACAGGGGTATAATTCACCCCTCCACTTT	CASSTRQGYNSPLHF
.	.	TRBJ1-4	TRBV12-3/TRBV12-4	TGTGCCAGCAGCCAGGGACTGTCGAGACTGTTTTTT	CASSQGLSRLFF
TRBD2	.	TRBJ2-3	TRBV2	TGTGCCACCACCATCCCCCGGACTAGCGGCAGCACAGATACGCAGTATTTT	CATTIPRTSGSTDTQYF
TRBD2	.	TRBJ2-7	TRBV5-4	TGTGCCAGCAGCTTGGGGCGGGGGGGCTACGAGCAGTACTTC	CASSLGRGGYEQYF
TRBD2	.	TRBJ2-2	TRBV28	TGTGCCAGCAGTACCCAGCGGGAGAACACCGGGGAGCTGTTTTTT	CASSTQRENTGELFF
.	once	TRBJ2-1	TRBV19	TGTGCCACCCACCAGGCGACATACAATGAGCAGTTCTTC	CATHQATYNEQFF
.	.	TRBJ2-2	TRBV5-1	TGCGCCAGCAGCTTTTCCCCCGGGATGGACACCGGGGAGCTGTTTTTT	CASSFSPGMDTGELFF
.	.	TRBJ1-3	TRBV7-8	TGTGCCAGCAGCACGGTAGGGGGATCGGCTGGAAACACCATATATTTT	CASSTVGGSAGNTIYF
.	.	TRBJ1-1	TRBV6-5	TGTGCCAGCAGTTACGGCGGGGGATTCCTCAACACTGAAGCTTTCTTT	CASSYGGGFLNTEAFF
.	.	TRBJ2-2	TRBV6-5	TGTGCCAGCAGTTACTCTGGAGGCCGGGAGCTGTTTTTT	CASSYSGGRELFF
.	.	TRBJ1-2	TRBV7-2	TGTGCCAGCAGCTCGTCACAGGGAACCTATGGCTACACCTTC	CASSSSQGTYGYTF
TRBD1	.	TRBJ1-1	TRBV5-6	TGTGCCAGCAGCTACAGGGGATCGACTGAAGCTTTCTTT	CASSYRGSTEAFF
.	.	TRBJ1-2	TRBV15	TGTGCCACCAGCAGAGATCTAACAGGCGATGGCTACACCTTC	CATSRDLTGDGYTF
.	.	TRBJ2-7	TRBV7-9	TGTGCCAGCAGCTCCGATGAGGTGGAGGACTACGAGCAGTACTTC	CASSSDEVEDYEQYF
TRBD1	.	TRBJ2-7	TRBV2	TGTGCCAGCAGTCCCGGGACAGGGTCGTACGAGCAGTACTTC	CASSPGTGSYEQYF
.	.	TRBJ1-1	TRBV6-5	TGTGCCAGCAGTCTCATGGGGGGTGCAACTGAAGCTTTCTTT	CASSLMGGATEAFF
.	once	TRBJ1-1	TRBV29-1	TGCAGCGCCGGCCGGGGGTCTGACACTGAAGCTTTCTTT	CSAGRGSDTEAFF